This T cell receptor (beta chain) was observed in a study of tumor-infiltrating lymphocytes in primary liver carcinoma. Regarding the study as a whole: A significantly higher top-250-clone fraction was recorded for tumors than for blood (p = 0.039). Tumor-adjacent and tumor-blood pairs shared a smaller degree of overlap than tumor region pairs. Only around 7-24% of top clones occurred in all five tumor regions.

The sample holds one count of this clonotype. The target antigen is unknown. There are 13 residues in the CDR3. V lost 5 bases and J lost 1, with 8 bases in between. Per the germline V gene, CDR1 is MDHEN and CDR2 is SYDVKM. From 450 to 550 ng total RNA, TCR beta cDNA was generated with a primer in the constant region. TCR beta libraries came from three nested multiplex PCR rounds using slightly modified ARM-PCR. With TRBV1-TRBV30 forward primers and a C-beta reverse primer, the first two PCR rounds were run for around 10 cycles each. Using its own MiXCR run on the multiplex PCR reads, TCRdb lists one record per CDR3 protein. This repertoire shows approximately 190,000 distinct CDR3 sequences, 85% found once; its top ten account for 15% to 20%. Total RNA and DNA came together from around 20-30 mg of bulk tissue without cell sorting. Samples were taken from five separate regions of every tumor.

The specimen sequenced was tumor tissue from primary liver carcinoma. The chain employs TRBV28 and TRBJ2-5, with D unresolved. The clonotype originates from a man between 35 and 55 years old with primary liver carcinoma and hepatitis B virus infection. This CDR3 reads CASSRIAQETQYF. DNA of the CDR3: TGTGCCAGCAGTAGGATAGCCCAAGAGACCCAGTACTTC.